This T cell receptor (beta chain) is drawn from a study of HIV-infected patients and healthy controls. Study-level findings and limits: The diversity differences were not explained by slight age and sex differences between study cohorts. HIV+ repertoires were severely depleted of MAIT alpha-chain CDR3s, unlike healthy controls. When repertoires were size-matched, rare events in HIV-infected data became overweighted.

cDNA was made from approximately 500 ng RNA using alpha and beta constant primers. Using multiplexing indices, alpha and beta chain libraries were generated apart by chain-specific third strand synthesis. TCRdb reprocessed the 5' RACE reads with MiXCR, giving one entry per CDR3 protein. This table holds about 10,000 distinct CDR3 sequences, roughly 5.2% found once. No cell fractionation was done, so the repertoire covers all unsorted peripheral blood T cells. Exclusions covered tumors, febrile or AIDS-related illness, and hepatitis B or C coinfection. Germline V CDR1 and CDR2: MNHEY, SMNVEV (reference sequence). The CDR3 consists of 14 residues. V gave up 3 bases and J gave up 4 bases, with 12 bases separating them. In this sample, this clonotype turned up many times. The antigen is not known.

The TCR sequence derives from an adult with HIV infection. V gene TRBV27 combines with J gene TRBJ1-1; TRBD1 might be the D (5 bases). The sequencing here drew on blood, taken before antiretroviral therapy. The CDR3 DNA reads as TGTGCCAGCAGTTTGCAGGGCCGATTCACTGAAGCTTTCTTT. It codes for CASSLQGRFTEAFF.